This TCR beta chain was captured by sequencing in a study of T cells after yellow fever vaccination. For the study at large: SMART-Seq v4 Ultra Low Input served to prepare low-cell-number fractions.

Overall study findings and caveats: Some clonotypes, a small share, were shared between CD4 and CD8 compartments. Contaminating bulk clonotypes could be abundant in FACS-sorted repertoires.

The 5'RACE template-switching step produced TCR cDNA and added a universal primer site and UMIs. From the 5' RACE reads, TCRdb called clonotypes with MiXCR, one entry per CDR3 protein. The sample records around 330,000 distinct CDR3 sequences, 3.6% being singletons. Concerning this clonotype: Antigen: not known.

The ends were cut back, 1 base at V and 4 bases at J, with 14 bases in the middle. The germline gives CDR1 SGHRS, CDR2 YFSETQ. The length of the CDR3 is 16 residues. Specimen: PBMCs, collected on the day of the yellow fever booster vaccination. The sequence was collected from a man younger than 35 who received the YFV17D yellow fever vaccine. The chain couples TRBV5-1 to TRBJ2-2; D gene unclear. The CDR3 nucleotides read TGCGCCAGCAGCTTGACTCCTGGACCCTTCACCGGGGAGCTGTTTTTT. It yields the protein CASSLTPGPFTGELFF.